This is a list of T cell receptor beta chains from one sample in a study of blood T cell repertoires in COVID-19. Some clones are missing from TCRdb's copy, which holds only in-frame ones; the method was immunoSEQ multiplex PCR. The repertoire has about 310,000 clones, roughly 84% of them found once; the top ten carry 1%. The sequencing input was peripheral blood. The receptors were gathered from a middle-aged man with active or convalescent COVID-19. Both conserved end residues are part of each CDR3. Each record gives: V gene, CDR3 length, clone size, J gene, D gene, CDR3 protein, CDR3 DNA. A D gene is named only where the DNA matches it firmly. Only some rows state a clone size, as once, few, many or a class for expanded clones.

V: TRBV6-6
length: 15
size: NA
J: TRBJ1-5
D: TRBD1
CDR3: CASTPHDRENQPQHF
DNA: TGTGCCAGCACCCCACATGACAGGGAGAATCAGCCCCAGCATTTT

V: TRBV5-1
length: 14
size: NA
J: TRBJ1-1
D: TRBD1
CDR3: CASSEGQYRAGAFF
DNA: TGCGCCAGCAGCGAGGGACAGTACCGGGCCGGGGCTTTCTTT

V: TRBV28
length: 16
size: NA
J: TRBJ2-1
D: NA
CDR3: CASTPVGRRSYNEQFF
DNA: TGTGCCAGCACCCCGGTGGGGCGTCGCTCCTACAATGAGCAGTTCTTC

V: TRBV10-3
length: 13
size: few
J: TRBJ1-1
D: TRBD1
CDR3: CAISWGQQTEAFF
DNA: TGTGCCATCAGTTGGGGACAGCAGACTGAAGCTTTCTTT

V: TRBV19
length: 13
size: NA
J: TRBJ2-7
D: TRBD2
CDR3: CASNAGLAYEQYF
DNA: TGTGCCAGTAACGCCGGACTAGCTTACGAGCAGTACTTC

V: TRBV9
length: 14
size: NA
J: TRBJ2-2
D: NA
CDR3: CASSGGVRTGELFF
DNA: TGTGCCAGCAGCGGGGGAGTTAGGACCGGGGAGCTGTTTTTT

V: TRBV28
length: 17
size: few
J: TRBJ2-2
D: NA
CDR3: CASSLLLAGANTGELFF
DNA: TGTGCCAGCAGTTTACTTCTAGCAGGTGCGAACACCGGGGAGCTGTTTTTT

V: TRBV28
length: 15
size: NA
J: TRBJ1-2
D: TRBD1
CDR3: CASSSSGGPNYGYTF
DNA: TGTGCCAGCAGTTCATCAGGGGGCCCGAACTATGGCTACACCTTC

V: TRBV2
length: 15
size: once
J: TRBJ1-1
D: NA
CDR3: CASSAQGTLNTEAFF
DNA: TGTGCCAGCAGTGCCCAGGGGACCCTGAACACTGAAGCTTTCTTT

V: TRBV4-1
length: 15
size: NA
J: TRBJ1-1
D: NA
CDR3: CASSRAGALNTEAFF
DNA: TGCGCCAGCAGCCGAGCAGGGGCATTGAACACTGAAGCTTTCTTT

V: TRBV6-2/TRBV6-3
length: 18
size: NA
J: TRBJ1-2
D: TRBD1
CDR3: CASSYVFGTGDIGNGYTF
DNA: TGTGCCAGCAGTTATGTTTTCGGGACAGGAGATATTGGCAATGGCTACACCTTC

V: TRBV5-1
length: 16
size: NA
J: TRBJ2-5
D: TRBD2
CDR3: CASSPGRERGQETQYF
DNA: TGCGCCAGCAGCCCAGGGAGGGAGCGCGGCCAAGAGACCCAGTACTTC

V: TRBV6-2/TRBV6-3
length: 13
size: once
J: TRBJ2-1
D: NA
CDR3: CASSYGPELAQFF
DNA: TGTGCCAGCAGTTACGGGCCCGAGCTGGCGCAGTTCTTC

V: TRBV24-1
length: 18
size: NA
J: TRBJ1-5
D: TRBD1
CDR3: CATSGGDRGGGYNQPQHF
DNA: TGTGCCACCAGTGGGGGGGACAGGGGAGGGGGCTACAATCAGCCCCAGCATTTT

V: TRBV4-2
length: 16
size: once
J: TRBJ2-6
D: TRBD1
CDR3: CASSQGTASGANVLTF
DNA: TGTGCCAGCAGCCAGGGGACAGCCTCTGGGGCCAACGTCCTGACTTTC

V: TRBV15
length: 18
size: few
J: TRBJ2-1
D: NA
CDR3: CATSRATPWSSSYNEQFF
DNA: TGTGCCACCAGCAGAGCAACCCCCTGGTCCAGCTCCTACAATGAGCAGTTCTTC

V: TRBV6-6
length: 14
size: many
J: TRBJ2-1
D: TRBD1
CDR3: CASSYMTGRAEQFF
DNA: TGTGCCAGCAGCTATATGACAGGGCGGGCTGAGCAGTTCTTC

V: TRBV28
length: 14
size: NA
J: TRBJ2-3
D: TRBD1
CDR3: CASRDRGNADTQYF
DNA: TGTGCCAGCAGAGACAGGGGGAATGCGGATACGCAGTATTTT

V: TRBV28
length: 17
size: NA
J: TRBJ2-1
D: NA
CDR3: CASSFSWGLSSYNEQFF
DNA: TGTGCCAGCAGTTTTTCCTGGGGCTTGTCCTCCTACAATGAGCAGTTCTTC

V: TRBV28
length: 12
size: NA
J: TRBJ2-7
D: NA
CDR3: CASSPRVYEQYF
DNA: TGTGCCAGCAGTCCCCGAGTGTACGAGCAGTACTTC

V: TRBV4-3
length: 17
size: NA
J: TRBJ2-1
D: TRBD2
CDR3: CASSQDTGGGRGNEQFF
DNA: TGCGCCAGCAGCCAAGATACCGGGGGGGGAAGGGGGAATGAGCAGTTCTTC

V: TRBV6-1
length: 16
size: NA
J: TRBJ2-1
D: NA
CDR3: CASSDMAFSSYNEQFF
DNA: TGTGCCAGCAGTGATATGGCCTTCAGCTCCTACAATGAGCAGTTCTTC

V: TRBV18
length: 16
size: NA
J: TRBJ2-5
D: TRBD1
CDR3: CASSPRDRLGGETQYF
DNA: TGTGCCAGCTCACCACGGGACAGGTTGGGTGGAGAGACCCAGTACTTC

V: TRBV2
length: 13
size: NA
J: TRBJ2-1
D: NA
CDR3: CASSSRDYNEQFF
DNA: TGTGCCAGCAGTTCCCGGGACTACAATGAGCAGTTCTTC

V: TRBV5-5
length: 19
size: NA
J: TRBJ2-5
D: TRBD2
CDR3: CASSLRANVDSGSGETQYF
DNA: TGTGCCAGCAGCTTGCGCGCCAACGTGGATAGCGGGAGTGGAGAGACCCAGTACTTC

V: TRBV19
length: 13
size: NA
J: TRBJ1-5
D: NA
CDR3: CASSIERDQPQHF
DNA: TGTGCCAGTAGTATAGAGCGGGATCAGCCCCAGCATTTT

V: TRBV9
length: 19
size: NA
J: TRBJ2-1
D: TRBD2
CDR3: CASSHPRTIAGGNYNEQFF
DNA: TGTGCCAGCAGCCATCCCAGGACCATCGCGGGGGGCAACTACAATGAGCAGTTCTTC

V: TRBV28
length: 16
size: NA
J: TRBJ1-5
D: NA
CDR3: CASSLSGSGFNQPQHF
DNA: TGTGCCAGCAGTTTATCAGGGTCGGGTTTCAATCAGCCCCAGCATTTT

V: TRBV7-2
length: 14
size: NA
J: TRBJ1-2
D: NA
CDR3: CASSFGQTYYGYTF
DNA: TGTGCCAGCAGCTTCGGACAGACTTACTATGGCTACACCTTC

V: TRBV5-1
length: 19
size: NA
J: TRBJ1-6
D: TRBD1
CDR3: CASSLAGKVGTGHYSPLHF
DNA: TGCGCCAGCAGCTTGGCCGGTAAAGTTGGGACAGGGCATTATTCACCCCTCCACTTT

V: TRBV28
length: 14
size: NA
J: TRBJ1-1
D: NA
CDR3: CASSFPGQNTEAFF
DNA: TGTGCCAGCAGTTTCCCAGGGCAGAACACTGAAGCTTTCTTT

V: TRBV6-5
length: 14
size: NA
J: TRBJ2-7
D: NA
CDR3: CASRPYGQSYEQYF
DNA: TGTGCCAGCAGGCCTTACGGACAGTCCTACGAGCAGTACTTC

V: TRBV2
length: 15
size: NA
J: TRBJ1-5
D: NA
CDR3: CASRVDGGPWQPQHF
DNA: TGTGCCAGCAGAGTGGACGGAGGCCCGTGGCAGCCCCAGCATTTT